The 5 T cell receptor beta chains listed next were all sequenced from one sample in a study of blood T cells in healthy people across ages (dated by TCRdb to 2015 to 2017). Libraries were prepared through 5' RACE. TCRdb records Illumina HiSeq 2500 as the sequencer. The second PCR ran for roughly 7 to 12 cycles and used a J-beta primer mix along with a sample-barcoded 5' primer. TCRdb passed the public sequencing reads through fastp at Q25 and MiXCR, retaining productive beta sequences. Rows matching on CDR3 protein sequence are summarized as one entry with the most common DNA and genes. Recorded for this sample are some 640,000 distinct CDR3 sequences; around 48% of them occurred a single time. The ten largest clonotypes hold about a third of the sample. Sequencing used blood. These receptors all stem from an older woman in good health.

The genes are TRBV12-3 or TRBV12-4 and TRBJ2-7, with 7 bases matching TRBD2. The CDR3 has 16 residues. Losses at the gene ends were 1 base for V and 3 bases for J; bases not matched to a gene: 9. CDR3 sequence: CASSLGRLSSGYEQYF. CDR3 DNA sequence: TGTGCCAGCAGTTTAGGCCGACTTTCTAGCGGCTACGAGCAGTACTTC.

The chain links TRBV7-2 to TRBJ2-4; 7 nucleotides match TRBD1. The DNA matches TRBJ2-5 better at its end, which makes the J call doubtful. Germline CDR1 reads SGHTA; CDR2 reads FQGNSA. This CDR3 spans 14 amino acids. The CDR3 reads CASSWDRLGETQYF. CDR3 nucleotide sequence: TGTGCCAGCAGCTGGGACAGACTCGGAGAGACCCAGTACTTC.

V gene TRBV10-3 combines with J gene TRBJ2-4, with D perhaps matching TRBD1 or TRBD2 (5 bases each). Deletions cut 9 bases from V and 7 bases from J, with 16 bases between. The CDR3 extends over 13 amino acids. Germline V lookup: CDR1 ENHRY, CDR2 SYGVKD. The CDR3 here is CAISPGTGNIQYF. In DNA, the CDR3 is TGTGCCATAAGCCCCGGGACGGGGAACATTCAGTACTTC.

This clonotype occurred a few times. The chain recombines TRBV29-1 with TRBJ2-1, with D unresolved. V lost 7 bases, J lost 7 bases, and 20 bases lay in between. CDR1 and CDR2 (germline): SQVTM, ANQGSEA. The CDR3 is 14 residues long. This chain's CDR3 is CSGAKDVGWNEQFF. For the CDR3, the DNA is TGCAGCGGCGCCAAGGACGTCGGATGGAATGAGCAGTTCTTC.

The sample holds a few counts of this clonotype. The rearrangement links TRBV3-1 to TRBJ2-1, with no clear D. V lost 0 bases to trimming and J lost 10 bases, with 10 bases between them. CDR1 and CDR2 (germline): LGHDT, YNNKEL (reference sequence). The CDR3 sequence is 13 residues long. CDR3 bases: TGTGCCAGCAGCCAAGAACCATTGAGGGAGCAGTTCTTC. This encodes CASSQEPLREQFF.